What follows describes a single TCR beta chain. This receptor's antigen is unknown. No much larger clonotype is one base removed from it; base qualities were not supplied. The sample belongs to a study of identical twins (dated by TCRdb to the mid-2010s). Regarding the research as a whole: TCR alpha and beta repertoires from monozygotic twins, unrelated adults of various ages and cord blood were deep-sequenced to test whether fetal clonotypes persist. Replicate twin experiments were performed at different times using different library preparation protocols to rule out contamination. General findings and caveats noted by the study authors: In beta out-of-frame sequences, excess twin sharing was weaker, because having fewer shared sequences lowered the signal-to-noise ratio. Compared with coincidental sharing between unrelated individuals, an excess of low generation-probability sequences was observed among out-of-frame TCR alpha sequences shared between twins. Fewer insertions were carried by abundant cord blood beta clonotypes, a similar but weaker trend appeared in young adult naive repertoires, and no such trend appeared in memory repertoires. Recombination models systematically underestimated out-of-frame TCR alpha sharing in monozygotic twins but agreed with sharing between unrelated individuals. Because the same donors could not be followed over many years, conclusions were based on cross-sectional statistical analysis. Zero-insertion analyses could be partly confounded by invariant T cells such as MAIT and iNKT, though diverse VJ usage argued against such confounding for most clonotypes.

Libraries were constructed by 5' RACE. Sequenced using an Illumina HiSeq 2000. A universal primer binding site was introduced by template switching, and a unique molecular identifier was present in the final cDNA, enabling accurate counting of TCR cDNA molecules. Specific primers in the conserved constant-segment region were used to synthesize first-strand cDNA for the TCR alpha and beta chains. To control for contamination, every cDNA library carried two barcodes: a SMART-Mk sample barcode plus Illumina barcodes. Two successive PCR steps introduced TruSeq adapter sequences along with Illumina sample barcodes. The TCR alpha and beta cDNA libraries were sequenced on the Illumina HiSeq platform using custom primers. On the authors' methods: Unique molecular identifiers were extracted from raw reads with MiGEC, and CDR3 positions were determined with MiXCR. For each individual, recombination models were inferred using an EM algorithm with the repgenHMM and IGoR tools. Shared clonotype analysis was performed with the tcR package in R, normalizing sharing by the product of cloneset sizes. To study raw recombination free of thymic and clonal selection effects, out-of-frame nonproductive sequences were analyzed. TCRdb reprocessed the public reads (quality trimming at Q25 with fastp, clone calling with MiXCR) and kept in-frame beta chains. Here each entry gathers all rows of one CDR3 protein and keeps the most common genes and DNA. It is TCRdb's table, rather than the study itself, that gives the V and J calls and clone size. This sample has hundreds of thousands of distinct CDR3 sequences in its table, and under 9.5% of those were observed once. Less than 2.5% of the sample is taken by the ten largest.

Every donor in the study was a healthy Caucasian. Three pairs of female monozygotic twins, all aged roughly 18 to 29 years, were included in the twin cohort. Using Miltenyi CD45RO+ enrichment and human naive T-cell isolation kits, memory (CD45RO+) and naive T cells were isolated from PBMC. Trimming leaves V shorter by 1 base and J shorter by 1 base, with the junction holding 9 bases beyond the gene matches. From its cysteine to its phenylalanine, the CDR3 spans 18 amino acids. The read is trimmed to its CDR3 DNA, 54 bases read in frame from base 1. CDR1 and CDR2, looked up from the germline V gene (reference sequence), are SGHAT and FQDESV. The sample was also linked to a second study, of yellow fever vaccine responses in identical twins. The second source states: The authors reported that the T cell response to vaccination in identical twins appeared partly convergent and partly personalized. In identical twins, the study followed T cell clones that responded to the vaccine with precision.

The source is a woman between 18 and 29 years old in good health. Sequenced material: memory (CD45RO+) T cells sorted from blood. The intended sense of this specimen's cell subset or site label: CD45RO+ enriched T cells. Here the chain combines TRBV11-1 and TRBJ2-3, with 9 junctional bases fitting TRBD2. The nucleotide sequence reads TGTGCCAGCAGCTTAGAAGCGGGGGGACCTCTGGGCACAGATACGCAGTATTTT. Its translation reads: CASSLEAGGPLGTDTQYF.